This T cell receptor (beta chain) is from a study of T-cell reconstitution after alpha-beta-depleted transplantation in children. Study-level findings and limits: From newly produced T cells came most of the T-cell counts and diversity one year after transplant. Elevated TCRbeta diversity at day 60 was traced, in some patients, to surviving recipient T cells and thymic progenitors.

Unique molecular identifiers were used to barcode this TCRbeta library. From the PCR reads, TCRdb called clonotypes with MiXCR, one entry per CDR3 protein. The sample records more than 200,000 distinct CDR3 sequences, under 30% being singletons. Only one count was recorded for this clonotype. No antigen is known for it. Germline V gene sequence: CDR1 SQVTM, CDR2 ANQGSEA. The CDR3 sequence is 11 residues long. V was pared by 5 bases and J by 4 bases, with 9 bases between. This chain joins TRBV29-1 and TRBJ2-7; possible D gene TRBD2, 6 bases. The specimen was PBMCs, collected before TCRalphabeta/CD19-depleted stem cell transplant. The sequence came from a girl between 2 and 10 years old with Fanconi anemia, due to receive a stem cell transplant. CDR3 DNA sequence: TGCAGCGTTTTTCGGGGGTACGAGCAGTACTTC. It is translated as CSVFRGYEQYF.